The sequence of this T cell receptor (beta chain) was determined in a study of blood T cells in healthy people across ages. Sample-barcoded 5' priming and a J-beta primer mix drove a second PCR of roughly 6 to 12 cycles. In TCRdb, the 5' RACE reads were re-called with MiXCR into one record per CDR3 protein. This sample yields some 790,000 distinct CDR3 sequences, of which 25% to 30% are seen a single time; approximately 15% belongs to the top ten. Each sample used at least 7 million PBMCs. Trimming took off 5 bases at V and 2 bases at J, with 10 bases between the two ends. The CDR3 is 14 residues long. CDR1 is SGHTA and CDR2 is FQGTGA in the germline V gene.

This chain uses TRBV7-3 with TRBJ2-4; the D is unclear. The specimen sequenced was blood. The receptor comes from an elderly woman in good health. For the CDR3, the DNA is TGTGCCAGCAGCCCGACCTCTTCCAAAAACATTCAGTACTTC. It is translated as CASSPTSSKNIQYF. The full variable domain, with the rest looked up from reference TRBV7-3 and TRBJ2-4, is GAGVSQTPSNKVTEKGKYVELRCDPISGHTALYWYRQSLGQGPEFLIYFQGTGAADDSGLPNDRFFAVRPEGSVSTLKIQRTERGDSAVYLCASSPTSSKNIQYFGAGTRLSVL.